These 2 T cell receptor beta chains share one sample of origin, sequenced in a study of shared T cell receptors in the human thymus. Method: immunoSEQ multiplex PCR; TCRdb's copy keeps in-frame clones and lacks some. The data hold about 710,000 clones, with about 90% observed a single time. These data were also reused for a study on human thymus T cells.

Input material: thymocytes. The receptors originated from a boy under three years old with a congenital heart defect.

This clone has just a few counts. V usage is TRBV7-2 and J usage is TRBJ2-1, with 12 bases lining up with TRBD2. Germline V gene lookup returns CDR1 SGHTA and CDR2 FQGNSA. J gave up 8 bases and V 1 base, and 6 bases lay outside the gene matches. The CDR3 covers 16 residues. The CDR3 protein is CASSLGLAGVSDEQFF. The CDR3 DNA reads TGTGCCAGCAGCTTAGGACTAGCGGGAGTTTCCGATGAGCAGTTCTTC.

The chain links TRBV7-2 to TRBJ2-1; D is uncertain. Germline V gene sequence: CDR1 SGHTA, CDR2 FQGNSA. Between the trimmed V and J ends, which lost 5 bases and 2 bases, there was a span of 10 bases. There are 14 residues in the CDR3. This CDR3 reads CASSVHITYNEQFF. The CDR3 region has the DNA TGTGCCAGCAGCGTACATATAACCTACAATGAGCAGTTCTTC.